These T cell receptor beta chains were read from a single sample in a study of cytotoxic CD8 clonotypes in ibrutinib-treated CLL. Here immunoSEQ multiplex PCR was the method, and the copy in TCRdb shows in-frame clones only, minus some. The sample lists some 150,000 clones; 70% to 80% were seen once. Sequenced here: PBMCs, sampled after 12 months of ibrutinib treatment. All receptors derive from a human donor with chronic lymphocytic leukemia. CDR3s include the opening cysteine and the closing phenylalanine or tryptophan. The order of the fields is clone size, CDR3 length, J gene, V gene, D gene, CDR3 protein, CDR3 DNA. The D gene is left open where the match is weak. Clone size is not always given. Where it is, it says once, few, many or a class for expanded clones.

.,15,TRBJ2-3,TRBV9,.,CASSPRHSSTDTQYF,TGTGCCAGCAGCCCTCGCCATTCTAGCACAGATACGCAGTATTTT
.,17,TRBJ2-1,TRBV4-1,TRBD2,CASSHKAGGLSYNEQFF,TGCGCCAGCAGCCATAAAGCGGGGGGGCTCTCCTACAATGAGCAGTTCTTC
once,13,TRBJ1-2,TRBV6-1,.,CASSRAGNYGYTF,TGTGCCAGCAGCCGGGCAGGGAACTATGGCTACACCTTC
few,11,TRBJ1-2,TRBV7-9,.,CASSGTSASSF,TGTGCCAGCAGCGGTACAAGCGCAAGCTCCTTC
.,14,TRBJ1-4,TRBV19,TRBD1,CASSSGQMNEKLFF,TGTGCCAGTAGTTCGGGACAGATGAATGAAAAACTGTTTTTT
once,15,TRBJ1-4,TRBV6-5,.,CASSYSISGREKLFF,TGTGCCAGCAGTTACTCGATCTCAGGGAGGGAAAAACTGTTTTTT
.,16,TRBJ2-7,TRBV5-8,.,CASSFGHGVTLGEQYF,TGTGCCAGCAGCTTTGGGCACGGGGTTACGTTGGGCGAGCAGTACTTC
.,14,TRBJ2-7,TRBV9,TRBD2,CASSPGGLSYEQYF,TGTGCCAGCAGCCCGGGGGGGCTCTCCTACGAGCAGTACTTC
.,16,TRBJ2-7,TRBV4-2,.,CASSQEDLVSSYEQYF,TGTGCCAGCAGCCAAGAAGATCTGGTGAGCTCCTACGAGCAGTACTTC
.,13,TRBJ1-5,TRBV7-2,TRBD1,CASSTTGNQPQHF,TGTGCCAGCAGTACGACAGGGAATCAGCCCCAGCATTTT
once,12,TRBJ2-7,TRBV5-6,.,CASSLAAYEQYF,TGTGCCAGCAGCTTGGCCGCCTACGAGCAGTACTTC
many,18,TRBJ1-2,TRBV4-1,TRBD1,CASSQVYGGQGGHYGYTF,TGCGCCAGCAGCCAAGTTTACGGTGGGCAAGGGGGCCACTATGGCTACACCTTC
once,13,TRBJ2-2,TRBV19,.,CASTRPNTGELFF,TGTGCCAGTACCCGGCCGAACACCGGGGAGCTGTTTTTT
.,13,TRBJ1-1,TRBV19,.,CASSTTRNTEAFF,TGTGCCAGTAGTACGACTCGGAACACTGAAGCTTTCTTT
.,14,TRBJ2-7,TRBV5-6,TRBD1,CASSYRGLNYEQYF,TGTGCCAGCAGCTACAGGGGGCTGAACTACGAGCAGTACTTC
few,15,TRBJ2-2,TRBV19,TRBD1,CASREGTGGSGELFF,TGTGCCAGTAGAGAGGGTACAGGGGGCTCCGGGGAGCTGTTTTTT
.,11,TRBJ1-2,TRBV30,.,CAWTEGGGYTF,TGTGCCTGGACCGAGGGAGGTGGCTACACCTTC
.,12,TRBJ1-5,TRBV28,.,CASSPTGGPQHF,TGTGCCAGCAGTCCGACGGGAGGGCCCCAGCATTTT
.,14,TRBJ2-7,TRBV7-9,TRBD1,CASSLTTGGNEQYF,TGTGCCAGCAGCTTAACCACAGGGGGAAACGAGCAGTACTTC
.,14,TRBJ1-1,TRBV18,.,CASSPVEGNTEAFF,TGTGCCAGCTCACCAGTCGAAGGGAACACTGAAGCTTTCTTT
.,22,TRBJ2-7,TRBV27,TRBD2,CASSFSQGARTSGRAFSYEQYF,TGTGCCAGCAGTTTTTCCCAGGGGGCCCGGACTAGCGGGAGGGCGTTCTCCTACGAGCAGTACTTC
.,15,TRBJ1-4,TRBV10-2,.,CASSATDSISEKLFF,TGCGCCAGCAGTGCAACCGACAGTATTAGTGAAAAACTGTTTTTT
.,15,TRBJ1-3,TRBV4-1,.,CASSDQAPSGNTIYF,TGCGCCAGCAGCGACCAGGCCCCGTCTGGAAACACCATATATTTT
.,8,TRBJ2-5,TRBV3-1/TRBV3-2,.,CAPTTQYF,TGTGCCCCCACAACCCAGTACTTC